This T cell receptor beta chain was sequenced during a study of radiotherapy plus CTLA-4 blockade in lung cancer. Trimming cost V 5 bases and J 1 base, with 9 bases left between them. Per germline, CDR1 SGHRS and CDR2 YFSETQ. This CDR3 is built from 13 residues. Here immunoSEQ multiplex PCR was the method, and the copy in TCRdb shows in-frame clones only, minus some. Of some 77,000 clones in the sample, around 88% were seen once. Sequences were derived from peripheral blood, sampled from a patient treated with radiotherapy plus ipilimumab. The rearrangement uses TRBV5-1 and TRBJ2-5, with TRBD2 as a possible D gene (5 bases). The clonotype comes from a human donor with non-small cell lung cancer who had a partial response to radiotherapy plus ipilimumab. CDR3 protein: CASSLGSQETQYF. CDR3 DNA sequence: TGCGCCAGCAGTCTAGGGAGCCAAGAGACCCAGTACTTC.